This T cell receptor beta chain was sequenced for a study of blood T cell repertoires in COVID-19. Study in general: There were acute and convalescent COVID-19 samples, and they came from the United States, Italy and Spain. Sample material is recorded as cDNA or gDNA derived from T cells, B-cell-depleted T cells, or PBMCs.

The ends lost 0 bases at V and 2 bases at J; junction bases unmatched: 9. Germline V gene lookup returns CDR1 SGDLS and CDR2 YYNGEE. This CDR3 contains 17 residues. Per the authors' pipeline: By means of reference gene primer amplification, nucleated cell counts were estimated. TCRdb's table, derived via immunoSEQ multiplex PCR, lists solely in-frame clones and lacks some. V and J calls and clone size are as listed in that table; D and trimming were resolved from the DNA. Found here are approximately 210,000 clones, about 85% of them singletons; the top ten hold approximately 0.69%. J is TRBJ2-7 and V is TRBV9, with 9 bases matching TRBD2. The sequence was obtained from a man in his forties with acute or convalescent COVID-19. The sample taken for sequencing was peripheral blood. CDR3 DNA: TGTGCCAGCAGCGTAGCGCCGGCTAGCGGGACAACCTACGAGCAGTACTTC. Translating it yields CASSVAPASGTTYEQYF.